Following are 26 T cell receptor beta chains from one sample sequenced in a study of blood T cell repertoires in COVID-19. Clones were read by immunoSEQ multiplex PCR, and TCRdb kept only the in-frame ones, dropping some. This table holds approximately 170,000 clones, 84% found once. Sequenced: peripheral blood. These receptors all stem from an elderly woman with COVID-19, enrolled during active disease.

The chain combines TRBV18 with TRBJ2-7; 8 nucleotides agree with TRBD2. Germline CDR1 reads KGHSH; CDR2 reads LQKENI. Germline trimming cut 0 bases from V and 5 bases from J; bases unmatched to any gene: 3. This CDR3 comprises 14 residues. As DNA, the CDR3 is TGTGCCAGCTCACCACCAGCGGGAGCCCACGAGCAGTACTTC. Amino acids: CASSPPAGAHEQYF.

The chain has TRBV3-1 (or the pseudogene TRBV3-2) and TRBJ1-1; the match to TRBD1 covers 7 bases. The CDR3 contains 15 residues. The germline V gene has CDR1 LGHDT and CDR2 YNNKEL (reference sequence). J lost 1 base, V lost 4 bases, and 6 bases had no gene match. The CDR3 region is CASSRMGQKNTEAFF. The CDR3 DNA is TGTGCCAGCAGCCGAATGGGACAGAAGAACACTGAAGCTTTCTTT.

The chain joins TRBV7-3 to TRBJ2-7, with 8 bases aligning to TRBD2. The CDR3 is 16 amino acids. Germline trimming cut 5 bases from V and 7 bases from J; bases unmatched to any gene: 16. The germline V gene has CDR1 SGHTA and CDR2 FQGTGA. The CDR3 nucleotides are TGTGCCAGCAGCCCCCTCGGGACTAGTCCCCTTCGGGAGCAGTACTTC. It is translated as CASSPLGTSPLREQYF.

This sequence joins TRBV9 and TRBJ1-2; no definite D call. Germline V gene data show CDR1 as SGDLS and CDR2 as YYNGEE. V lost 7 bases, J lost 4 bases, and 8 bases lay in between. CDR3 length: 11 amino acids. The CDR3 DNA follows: TGTGCCAGCGCGCCGGGCTATGGCTACACCTTC. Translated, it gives CASAPGYGYTF. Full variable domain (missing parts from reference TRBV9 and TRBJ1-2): DSGVTQTPKHLITATGQRVTLRCSPRSGDLSVYWYQQSLDQGLQFLIQYYNGEERAKGNILERFSAQQFPDLHSELNLSSLELGDSALYFCASAPGYGYTFGSGTRLTVV.

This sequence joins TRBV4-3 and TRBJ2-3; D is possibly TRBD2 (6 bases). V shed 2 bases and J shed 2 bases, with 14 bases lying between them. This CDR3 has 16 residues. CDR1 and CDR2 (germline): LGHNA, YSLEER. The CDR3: CASSQLSGANTDTQYF. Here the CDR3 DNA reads TGCGCCAGCAGCCAACTTAGCGGAGCGAACACAGATACGCAGTATTTT.

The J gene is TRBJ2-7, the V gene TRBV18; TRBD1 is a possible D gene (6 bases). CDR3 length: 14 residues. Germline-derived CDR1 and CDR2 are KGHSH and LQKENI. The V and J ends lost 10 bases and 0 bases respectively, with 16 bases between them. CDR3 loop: CATGTGISSYEQYF. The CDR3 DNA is TGTGCCACCGGTACAGGGATCAGCTCCTACGAGCAGTACTTC.

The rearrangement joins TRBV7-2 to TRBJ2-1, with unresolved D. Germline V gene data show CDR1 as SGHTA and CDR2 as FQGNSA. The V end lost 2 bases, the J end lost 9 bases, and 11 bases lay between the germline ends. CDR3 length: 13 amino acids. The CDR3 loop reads CASSLRSIGEQFF. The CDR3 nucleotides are TGTGCCAGCAGCTTACGGAGTATAGGTGAGCAGTTCTTC.

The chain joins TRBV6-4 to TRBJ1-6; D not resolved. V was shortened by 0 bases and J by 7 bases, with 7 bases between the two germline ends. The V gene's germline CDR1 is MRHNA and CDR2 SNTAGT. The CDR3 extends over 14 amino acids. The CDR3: CASSDSARNSPLHF. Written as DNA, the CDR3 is TGTGCCAGCAGTGACTCTGCCAGAAATTCACCCCTCCACTTT.

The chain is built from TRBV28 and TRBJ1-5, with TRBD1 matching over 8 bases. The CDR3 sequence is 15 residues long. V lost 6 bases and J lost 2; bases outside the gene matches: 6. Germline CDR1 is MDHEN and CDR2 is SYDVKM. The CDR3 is CASSLPGQGNQPQHF. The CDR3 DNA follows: TGTGCCAGCAGCCTTCCGGGACAGGGCAATCAGCCCCAGCATTTT.

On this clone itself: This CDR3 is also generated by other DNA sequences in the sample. DNA of the CDR3: TGTGCCAGCTCACCATTCCGGGACAGCTCCTACGAGCAGTACTTC. It encodes CASSPFRDSSYEQYF. This sequence joins TRBV18 and TRBJ2-7; 7 nucleotides align to TRBD1. The CDR3 runs 15 residues. CDR1 is KGHSH and CDR2 is LQKENI in the germline V gene. Unmatched junction bases numbered 4, after V lost 2 bases and J lost 0 bases.

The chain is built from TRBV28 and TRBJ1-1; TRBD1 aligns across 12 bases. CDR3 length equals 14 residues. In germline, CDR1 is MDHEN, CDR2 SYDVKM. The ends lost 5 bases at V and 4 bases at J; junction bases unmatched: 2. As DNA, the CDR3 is TGTGCCAGCAGTGGGGACAGGGGGCTCACTGAAGCTTTCTTT. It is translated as CASSGDRGLTEAFF. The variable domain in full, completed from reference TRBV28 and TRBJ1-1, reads DVKVTQSSRYLVKRTGEKVFLECVQDMDHENMFWYRQDPGLGLRLIYFSYDVKMKEKGDIPEGYSVSREKKERFSLILESASTNQTSMYLCASSGDRGLTEAFFGQGTRLTVV.

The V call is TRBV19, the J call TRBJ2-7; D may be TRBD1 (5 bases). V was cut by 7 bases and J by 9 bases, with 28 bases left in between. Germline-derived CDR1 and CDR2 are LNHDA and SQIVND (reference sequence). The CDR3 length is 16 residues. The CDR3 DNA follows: TGTGCCAGTATACCCCTACCAGGACAAAGGAGTCTGCGGCAGTACTTC. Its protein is CASIPLPGQRSLRQYF.

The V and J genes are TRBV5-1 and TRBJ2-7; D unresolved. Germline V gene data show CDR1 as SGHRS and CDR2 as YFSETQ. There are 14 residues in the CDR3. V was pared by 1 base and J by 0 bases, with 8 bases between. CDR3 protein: CASSLQVGSYEQYF. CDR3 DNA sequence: TGCGCCAGCAGCTTGCAGGTGGGCTCCTACGAGCAGTACTTC.

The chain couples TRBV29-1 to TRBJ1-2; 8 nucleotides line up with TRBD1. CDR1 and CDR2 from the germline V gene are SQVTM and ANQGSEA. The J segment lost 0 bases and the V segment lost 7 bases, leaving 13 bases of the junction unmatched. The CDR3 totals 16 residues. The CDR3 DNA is TGCAGCGCCGACTACCGGGACAGGCGTGCTAACTATGGCTACACCTTC. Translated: CSADYRDRRANYGYTF.

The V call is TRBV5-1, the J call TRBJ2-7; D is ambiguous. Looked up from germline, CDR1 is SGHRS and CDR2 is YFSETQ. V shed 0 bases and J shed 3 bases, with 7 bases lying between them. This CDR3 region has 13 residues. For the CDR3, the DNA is TGCGCCAGCAGCTTGGGAGGTGTCTACGAGCAGTACTTC. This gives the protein CASSLGGVYEQYF.

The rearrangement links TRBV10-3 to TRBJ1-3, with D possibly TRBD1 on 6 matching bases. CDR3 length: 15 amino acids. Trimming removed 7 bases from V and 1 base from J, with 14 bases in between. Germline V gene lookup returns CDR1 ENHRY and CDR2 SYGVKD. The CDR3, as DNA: TGTGCCATCACCCGAGGGGGGGTGTCTGGAAACACCATATATTTT. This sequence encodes CAITRGGVSGNTIYF.

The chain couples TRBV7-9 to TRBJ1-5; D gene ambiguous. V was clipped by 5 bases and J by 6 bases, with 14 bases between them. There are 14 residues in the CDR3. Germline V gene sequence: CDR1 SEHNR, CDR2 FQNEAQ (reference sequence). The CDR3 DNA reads TGTGCCAGCAGCCCCCCCGGGGTGAGTCAGCCCCAGCATTTT. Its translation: CASSPPGVSQPQHF.

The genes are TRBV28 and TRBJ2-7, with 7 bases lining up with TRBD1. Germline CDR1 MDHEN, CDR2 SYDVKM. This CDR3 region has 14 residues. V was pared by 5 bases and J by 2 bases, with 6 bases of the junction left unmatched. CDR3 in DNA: TGTGCCAGCAGTCGTCGAACAGGGGCCTACGAGCAGTACTTC. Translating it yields CASSRRTGAYEQYF. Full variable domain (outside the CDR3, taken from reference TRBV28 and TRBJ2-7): DVKVTQSSRYLVKRTGEKVFLECVQDMDHENMFWYRQDPGLGLRLIYFSYDVKMKEKGDIPEGYSVSREKKERFSLILESASTNQTSMYLCASSRRTGAYEQYFGPGTRLTVT.

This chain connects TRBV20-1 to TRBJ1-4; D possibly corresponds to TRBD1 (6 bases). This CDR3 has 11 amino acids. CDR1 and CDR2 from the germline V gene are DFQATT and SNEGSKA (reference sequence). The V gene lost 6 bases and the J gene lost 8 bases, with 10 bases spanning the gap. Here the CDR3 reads CSAGQIEKLFF. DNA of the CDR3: TGCAGTGCAGGACAGATAGAAAAACTGTTTTTT.

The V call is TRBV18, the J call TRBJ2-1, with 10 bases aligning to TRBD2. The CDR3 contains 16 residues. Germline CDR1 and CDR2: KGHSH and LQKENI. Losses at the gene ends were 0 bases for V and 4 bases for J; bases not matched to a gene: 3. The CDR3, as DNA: TGTGCCAGCTCACCACCACTTAGCGGGGGGTACAATGAGCAGTTCTTC. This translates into CASSPPLSGGYNEQFF.

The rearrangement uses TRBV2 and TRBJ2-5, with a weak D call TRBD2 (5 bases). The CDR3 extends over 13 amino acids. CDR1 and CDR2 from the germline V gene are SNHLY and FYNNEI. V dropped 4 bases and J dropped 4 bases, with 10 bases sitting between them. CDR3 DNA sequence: TGTGCCAGCAGTGGAGGGTTACGAGAGACCCAGTACTTC. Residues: CASSGGLRETQYF.

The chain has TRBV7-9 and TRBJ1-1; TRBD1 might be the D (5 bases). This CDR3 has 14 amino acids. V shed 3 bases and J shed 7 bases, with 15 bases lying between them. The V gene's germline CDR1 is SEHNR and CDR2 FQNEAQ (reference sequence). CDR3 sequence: CASSFSGLGDEAFF. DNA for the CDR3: TGTGCCAGCAGCTTTTCAGGGCTTGGGGATGAAGCTTTCTTT.

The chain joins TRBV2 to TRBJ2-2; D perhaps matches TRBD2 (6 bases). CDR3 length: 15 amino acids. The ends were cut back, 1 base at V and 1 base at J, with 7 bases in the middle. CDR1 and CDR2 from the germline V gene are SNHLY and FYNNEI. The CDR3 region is CASSEVGGNTGELFF. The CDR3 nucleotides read TGTGCCAGCAGTGAAGTCGGGGGGAACACCGGGGAGCTGTTTTTT.

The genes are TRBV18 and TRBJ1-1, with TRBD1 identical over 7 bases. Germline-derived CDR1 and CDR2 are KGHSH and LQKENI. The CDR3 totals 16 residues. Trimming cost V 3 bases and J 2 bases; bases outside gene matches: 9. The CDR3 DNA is TGTGCCAGCTCACCGGCCGGGACAGCGATTAACACTGAAGCTTTCTTT. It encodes CASSPAGTAINTEAFF. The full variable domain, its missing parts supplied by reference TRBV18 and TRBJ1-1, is NAGVMQNPRHLVRRRGQEARLRCSPMKGHSHVYWYRQLPEEGLKFMVYLQKENIIDESGMPKERFSAEFPKEGPSILRIQQVVRGDSAAYFCASSPAGTAINTEAFFGQGTRLTVV.

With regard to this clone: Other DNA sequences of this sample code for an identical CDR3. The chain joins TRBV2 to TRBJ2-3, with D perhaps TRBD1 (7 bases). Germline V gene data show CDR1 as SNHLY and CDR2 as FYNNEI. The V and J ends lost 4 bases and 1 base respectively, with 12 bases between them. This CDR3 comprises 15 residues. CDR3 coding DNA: TGTGCCAGCAGTGGACAGGGAGGCGGCACAGATACGCAGTATTTT. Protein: CASSGQGGGTDTQYF.

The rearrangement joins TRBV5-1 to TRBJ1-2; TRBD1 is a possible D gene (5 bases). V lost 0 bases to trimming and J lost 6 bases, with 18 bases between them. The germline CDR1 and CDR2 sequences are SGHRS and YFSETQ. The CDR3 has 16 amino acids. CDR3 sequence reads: CASSLEAPQGGDGYTF. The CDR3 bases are TGCGCCAGCAGCTTGGAAGCCCCCCAGGGTGGGGATGGCTACACCTTC.